This entry is about one TCR beta chain. Antigen unknown. These data come from a study of beta chain features in type 1 diabetes. Study-level findings and limits: In comparison with healthy donors, patients had naive, central memory and Treg TCRB repertoires that appeared more similar. In every one of the four CD4+ subsets, TCRB CDR3s were moderately but significantly shorter in Type 1 diabetes patients.

This CDR3 is 15 amino acids long. Germline CDR1 and CDR2: SNHLY and FYNNEI. V was pared by 7 bases and J by 4 bases, with 19 bases between. All of the isolated RNA was reverse transcribed, so expressed TCRB transcripts were sequenced. The data were produced by immunoSEQ multiplex PCR, yet TCRdb's version contains in-frame clones alone and is incomplete. The sample shows 500,000 to 650,000 clones, under 15% of them seen only once. The sequence was collected from a man aged 25-45 years with type 1 diabetes. The chain uses TRBV2 and TRBJ1-2, with D possibly being TRBD1 (6 bases). Sequencing was done on a sample of naive CD4+ T cells from blood. The CDR3 nucleotides read TGTGCCAGCACCTACTCCAAACAGGGCTCCTATGGCTACACCTTC. Translation: CASTYSKQGSYGYTF.